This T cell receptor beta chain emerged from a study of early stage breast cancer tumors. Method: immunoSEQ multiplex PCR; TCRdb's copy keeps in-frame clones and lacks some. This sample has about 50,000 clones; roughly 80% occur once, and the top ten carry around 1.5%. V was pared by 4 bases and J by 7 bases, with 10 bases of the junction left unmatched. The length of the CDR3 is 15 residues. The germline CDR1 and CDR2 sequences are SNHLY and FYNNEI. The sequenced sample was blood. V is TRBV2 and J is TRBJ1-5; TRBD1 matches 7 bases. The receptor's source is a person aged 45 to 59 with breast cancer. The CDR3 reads CASSGAEGARQPQHF. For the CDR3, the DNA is TGTGCCAGCAGTGGGGCTGAGGGGGCTCGGCAGCCCCAGCATTTT.